This T cell receptor beta chain is drawn from a study of T cell repertoires in cytomegalovirus infection. Across the whole study: Public TCR beta signatures were indicative of both CMV infection and a matching HLA type.

Study-wide results and caveats: Using cumulative public TCR beta family frequency, the authors identified those who carried CMV together with the relevant HLA. HLA-C-restricted CMV-specific TCR beta clonotypes were dominant in the ex vivo response.

V lost 5 bases to trimming and J lost 0 bases, with 10 bases between them. In germline, CDR1 is SGHVT, CDR2 SQSDAQ. This CDR3 is 14 amino acids long. This clonotype was observed many times. Its antigen is not known. One entry per CDR3 protein results from TCRdb running MiXCR on the reads. The sample gives 250,000 to 300,000 distinct CDR3 sequences, approximately 9.1% of which show up once; roughly 16% is in the top ten. The sequenced sample was PBMCs. The chain employs TRBV7-4 and TRBJ1-1, with D possibly TRBD1 on 5 matching bases. The TCR sequence derives from a human donor in good health (CMV status not recorded). Some clones in this sample may be carry-over from other donors' samples. The CDR3 region is CASSPGTVNTEAFF. CDR3 bases: TGTGCCAGCAGCCCGGGGACGGTGAACACTGAAGCTTTCTTT.